These T cell receptor beta chains were read from a single sample in a study of T cell repertoires in cytomegalovirus infection. These receptors lack a known antigen. TCRdb ran MiXCR on the reads and lists one entry per CDR3 protein. Among about 52,000 distinct CDR3 sequences, roughly a fifth were seen once, and the ten largest hold about 82%. Sequencing was performed on CD8+ T cells from cultured PBMCs, taken from culture after CMV antigen stimulation. These receptors were taken from a human donor in good health (CMV status not recorded). Some clones in this sample may be carry-over from other donors' samples. Both conserved end residues are part of each CDR3. D genes are given only for firm matches.

cdr3_length d_call j_call v_call cdr3_aa
13 - TRBJ2-1 TRBV6-5 CASSSTTHNEQFF
17 - TRBJ1-6 TRBV25-1 CASSEYGGNPMGSPLHF
16 - TRBJ1-6 TRBV25-1 CASSEGGGSYNSPLHF
15 - TRBJ2-2 TRBV12-3/TRBV12-4 CASSLGQSNTGELFF
14 - TRBJ1-5 TRBV7-8 CASSQQGFNQPQHF
14 - TRBJ2-7 TRBV10-1 CASSMTASSYEQYF
15 - TRBJ2-3 TRBV6-5 CASSYSWGVADTQYF
14 - TRBJ2-7 TRBV11-2 CASSYGGTVYEQYF
15 - TRBJ2-1 TRBV2 CASSPTVSSYNEQFF
16 TRBD1 TRBJ2-7 TRBV27 CASSLGSDRGLDEQYF
14 - TRBJ1-2 TRBV6-2/TRBV6-3 CASTPPGHDYGYTF
14 - TRBJ2-5 TRBV2 CASSEANQQETQYF
15 - TRBJ1-1 TRBV20-1 CSARVGTVQNTEAFF
13 - TRBJ1-2 TRBV14 CASSQVANYGYTF
16 TRBD2 TRBJ2-3 TRBV11-2 CASSLRLAGSTDTQYF
13 - TRBJ1-1 TRBV20-1 CSANLGSKGEAFF
14 TRBD1 TRBJ1-2 TRBV7-9 CASSLKVDRDGYTF
15 - TRBJ1-1 TRBV4-1 CASSQGQGINTEAFF
15 TRBD1 TRBJ2-7 TRBV6-2/TRBV6-3 CASTPDRAAFDEQYF